This is a list of T cell receptor beta chains from one sample in a study of cytomegalovirus exposure and HLA in healthy donors. Libraries were prepared by immunoSEQ multiplex PCR; TCRdb keeps only in-frame clonotypes and omits some of them. This sample carries over 130,000 clones, more than 65% of them seen once, and the ten largest clones take 1.5% to 2%. Sequencing was performed on PBMCs. These receptors came from a woman in her thirties in good health and CMV-seronegative. Each CDR3 is given with its conserved first and last residue. A D gene is named only where the DNA matches it firmly. Clone size is shown for a subset of rows, as once, few, many or a class of expanded clone.

.	.	TRBV5-4	TRBJ2-2	CASSPLKTGELFF	TGTGCCAGCAGCCCACTTAAAACCGGGGAGCTGTTTTTT
.	.	TRBV2	TRBJ1-2	CASLGRTSGGYTF	TGTGCCAGCCTCGGCAGGACATCAGGTGGCTACACCTTC
.	TRBD1	TRBV2	TRBJ1-2	CASSGETGNRYTF	TGTGCCAGCAGTGGGGAGACAGGGAATCGCTACACCTTC
.	TRBD1	TRBV7-8	TRBJ2-7	CASSLVRTGGSYEQYF	TGTGCCAGCAGCTTAGTTCGGACAGGGGGTTCCTACGAGCAGTACTTC
.	TRBD1	TRBV5-6	TRBJ1-1	CASSNRGQGVTEAFF	TGTGCCAGCAGCAACAGGGGACAGGGGGTCACTGAAGCTTTCTTT
.	.	TRBV5-1	TRBJ2-1	CASSLTSPSYNEQFF	TGCGCCAGCAGCCTGACTAGTCCCTCCTACAATGAGCAGTTCTTC
.	TRBD2	TRBV30	TRBJ2-1	CAWRGGTSGTWGEQFF	TGTGCCTGGAGGGGAGGGACTAGCGGGACTTGGGGTGAGCAGTTCTTC
few	.	TRBV19	TRBJ2-1	CASSTRLNEQFF	TGTGCCAGTAGTACCCGACTCAATGAGCAGTTCTTC
once	.	TRBV5-1	TRBJ1-1	CASSPGLNTEAFF	TGCGCCAGCAGCCCAGGGTTGAACACTGAAGCTTTCTTT
few	.	TRBV28	TRBJ1-2	CASSLPGANYGYTF	TGTGCCAGCAGTTTACCGGGGGCTAACTATGGCTACACCTTC
few	.	TRBV19	TRBJ2-3	CASSLRGDADTQYF	TGTGCCAGTAGTCTCAGGGGGGATGCAGATACGCAGTATTTT
.	TRBD2	TRBV7-9	TRBJ2-5	CASSPPQRGIGETQYF	TGTGCCAGCAGCCCCCCTCAGCGGGGCATTGGAGAGACCCAGTACTTC
few	.	TRBV2	TRBJ1-4	CASSEGGPANEKLFF	TGTGCCAGCAGTGAAGGTGGGCCGGCTAATGAAAAACTGTTTTTT
.	.	TRBV7-3	TRBJ1-3	CASSPTGSGNTIYF	TGTGCCAGCAGCCCAACAGGGTCTGGAAACACCATATATTTT
.	TRBD2	TRBV27	TRBJ2-3	CASSWYPSGRAEGTDTQYF	TGTGCCAGCAGTTGGTATCCTAGCGGGAGGGCCGAGGGGACAGATACGCAGTATTTT
.	.	TRBV5-6	TRBJ2-1	CASSLGRESYNEQFF	TGTGCCAGCAGCTTGGGACGGGAATCCTACAATGAGCAGTTCTTC
few	TRBD1	TRBV4-2	TRBJ1-4	CASSQAPGTGAEKLFF	TGTGCCAGCAGCCAGGCCCCCGGGACAGGGGCCGAAAAACTGTTTTTT
.	.	TRBV29-1	TRBJ2-5	CSVKEVVSETQYF	TGCAGCGTAAAAGAGGTGGTGTCGGAGACCCAGTACTTC
.	.	TRBV15	TRBJ1-6	CATSRRAGVESPLHF	TGTGCCACCAGCAGACGGGCAGGGGTTGAGTCACCCCTCCACTTT
.	TRBD1	TRBV7-8	TRBJ1-1	CASSYRGQGASEAFF	TGTGCCAGCAGCTACCGAGGACAGGGGGCTAGTGAAGCTTTCTTT
.	.	TRBV5-5	TRBJ1-6	CASSHGGGSGNSPLHF	TGTGCCAGCAGCCACGGCGGGGGATCTGGGAATTCACCCCTCCACTTT
.	TRBD2	TRBV28	TRBJ2-1	CASSLVVGGTSGYNEQFF	TGTGCCAGCAGTTTAGTAGTGGGGGGAACTAGCGGGTACAATGAGCAGTTCTTC
.	TRBD1	TRBV5-4	TRBJ2-3	CASSSTGDTDTQYF	TGTGCCAGCAGCTCGACAGGGGACACAGATACGCAGTATTTT
.	TRBD2	TRBV6-1	TRBJ2-7	CASRGTSGTYEQYF	TGTGCCAGCAGGGGGACTAGCGGGACCTACGAGCAGTACTTC
.	.	TRBV28	TRBJ1-4	CASSLTRGYEKLFF	TGTGCCAGCAGTTTGACCAGGGGATACGAAAAACTGTTTTTT
.	.	TRBV19	TRBJ2-5	CASSPTRVGTQYF	TGTGCCAGTAGCCCGACCAGGGTGGGGACCCAGTACTTC
.	TRBD2	TRBV9	TRBJ2-2	CASSVDGREPGELFF	TGTGCCAGCAGCGTAGACGGGCGGGAGCCCGGGGAGCTGTTTTTT
few	.	TRBV7-2	TRBJ1-3	CASSWKDGHSGNTIYF	TGTGCCAGCAGCTGGAAAGACGGACACTCTGGAAACACCATATATTTT
.	.	TRBV28	TRBJ2-2	CASSQPTENTGELFF	TGTGCCAGCAGTCAACCGACAGAGAACACCGGGGAGCTGTTTTTT
.	.	TRBV5-1	TRBJ1-1	CASSAQGTTAEAFF	TGCGCCAGCAGCGCACAGGGTACCACGGCTGAAGCTTTCTTT
once	.	TRBV19	TRBJ2-2	CASSIRGEFLNTGELFF	TGTGCCAGTAGTATTCGCGGGGAATTCTTAAACACCGGGGAGCTGTTTTTT
few	.	TRBV11-2	TRBJ1-1	CASSLTPNTEAFF	TGTGCCAGCAGCCTGACACCGAACACTGAAGCTTTCTTT
.	TRBD1	TRBV28	TRBJ2-7	CASSSGTVVPKSEYF	TGTGCCAGCAGTTCCGGGACAGTGGTGCCTAAGTCAGAGTACTTC
.	.	TRBV5-1	TRBJ1-3	CASSLEGEQRSYF	TGCGCCAGCAGCTTGGAGGGGGAACAGCGATCATATTTT
.	.	TRBV4-1	TRBJ1-5	CASSQGVNQPQHF	TGCGCCAGCAGCCAGGGAGTCAATCAGCCCCAGCATTTT
.	TRBD2	TRBV5-1	TRBJ2-1	CASSLIVTSGSYEQFF	TGCGCCAGCAGCTTGATCGTGACTAGCGGGAGCTATGAGCAGTTCTTC
.	TRBD1	TRBV25-1	TRBJ1-6	CASSEPGGDSPLHF	TGTGCCAGCAGTGAGCCAGGGGGCGATTCACCCCTCCACTTT
.	TRBD1	TRBV30	TRBJ1-1	CAWQTGGDTEAFF	TGTGCCTGGCAGACAGGGGGGGACACTGAAGCTTTCTTT
.	TRBD2	TRBV7-9	TRBJ2-2	CASSLDGGVTTGELFF	TGTGCCAGCAGCTTAGACGGGGGGGTCACTACCGGGGAGCTGTTTTTT
.	.	TRBV2	TRBJ1-1	CASRVGARGNTEAFF	TGTGCCAGCAGGGTGGGGGCGAGAGGGAACACTGAAGCTTTCTTT
few	.	TRBV14	TRBJ1-2	CASSQLGAYGYTF	TGTGCCAGCAGCCAATTGGGGGCCTATGGCTACACCTTC
.	.	TRBV6-1	TRBJ1-3	CASIPGITTGNTIYF	TGTGCCAGTATACCCGGGATCACCACTGGAAACACCATATATTTT
.	TRBD1	TRBV27	TRBJ1-4	CAIRTGGNEKLFF	TGTGCCATTAGGACAGGGGGCAATGAAAAACTGTTTTTT
.	.	TRBV19	TRBJ2-1	CASSSYSDEQFF	TGTGCCAGTAGTTCTTACTCCGATGAGCAGTTCTTC
few	.	TRBV14	TRBJ2-5	CASSPMRRGTQYF	TGTGCCAGCAGCCCCATGAGGCGCGGGACCCAGTACTTC
.	.	TRBV5-6	TRBJ1-4	CASSSPGGNEKLFF	TGTGCCAGCAGCTCCCCAGGAGGGAATGAAAAACTGTTTTTT
.	.	TRBV4-2	TRBJ2-7	CASSQGVGKFYEQYF	TGTGCCAGCAGCCAAGGCGTCGGGAAGTTTTACGAGCAGTACTTC
few	.	TRBV6-6	TRBJ2-7	CASSYAGSYEQYF	TGTGCCAGCAGTTACGCGGGATCCTACGAGCAGTACTTC
.	.	TRBV2	TRBJ1-2	CASSAPPGGYGYTF	TGTGCCAGCAGCGCCCCCCCAGGAGGCTATGGCTACACCTTC
.	TRBD2	TRBV5-8	TRBJ2-3	CASSFGLAEDTDTQYF	TGTGCCAGCAGCTTCGGACTAGCGGAAGACACAGATACGCAGTATTTT
.	.	TRBV4-2	TRBJ2-2	CASSRAGTNTGELFF	TGTGCCAGCAGCCGGGCCGGAACGAACACCGGGGAGCTGTTTTTT
few	TRBD1	TRBV5-8	TRBJ1-2	CASIQQGGNYGYTF	TGTGCCAGCATCCAACAGGGGGGAAACTATGGCTACACCTTC
.	TRBD1	TRBV2	TRBJ1-6	CASSEWDSNSPLHF	TGTGCCAGCAGTGAATGGGACAGCAATTCACCCCTCCACTTT
once	.	TRBV7-8	TRBJ1-2	CASSPGAAGEGYTF	TGTGCCAGCAGCCCAGGGGCGGCAGGGGAAGGCTACACCTTC
.	TRBD2	TRBV19	TRBJ2-1	CASSIDQRGGINEQFF	TGTGCCAGTAGTATAGACCAGCGGGGGGGAATCAATGAGCAGTTCTTC
.	.	TRBV29-1	TRBJ2-3	CSVVQGEGTDTQYF	TGCAGCGTTGTACAGGGGGAGGGAACAGATACGCAGTATTTT
.	TRBD2	TRBV19	TRBJ2-5	CASSILTGGGQETQYF	TGTGCCAGTAGTATCTTAACGGGAGGGGGCCAAGAGACCCAGTACTTC
few	.	TRBV7-9	TRBJ1-1	CANQLPQGTNTEAFF	TGTGCCAACCAATTGCCCCAGGGAACCAACACTGAAGCTTTCTTT